What follows are 19 T cell receptor beta chains derived from one specimen sequenced in a study of T cell repertoires in cytomegalovirus infection. TCRdb itself ran the reads through MiXCR, one entry per CDR3 protein. The sample consists of tens of thousands of distinct CDR3 sequences, around 18% of them appearing once. These TCRs' antigens remain unknown. Specimen: CD8+ T cells from cultured PBMCs, collected from culture after CMV antigen stimulation. All receptors come from a human donor in good health (CMV status not recorded). Some clones in this sample may be carry-over from other donors' samples.

This clonotype was seen a single time. The V and J genes are TRBV28 and TRBJ1-6; D gene uncertain. The CDR3 sequence is 14 residues long. Trimming took off 3 bases at V and 3 bases at J, with 6 bases between the two ends. Germline CDR1 reads MDHEN; CDR2 reads SYDVKM. CDR3 sequence: CASSFFSYNSPLHF. The CDR3 DNA sequence: TGTGCCAGCAGTTTCTTCAGCTATAATTCACCCCTCCACTTT.

This clonotype was counted between two and nine times. The chain combines TRBV7-8 with TRBJ1-1; the D gene is possibly TRBD1 (5 bases). The CDR3 runs to 14 residues. Germline V CDR1 and CDR2: SGHVS, FQNEAQ. V lost 5 bases and J 1 base, leaving 11 bases between the germline ends. CDR3 region: CASSGAGSNTEAFF. DNA of the CDR3: TGTGCCAGCAGCGGGGCAGGCTCGAACACTGAAGCTTTCTTT.

This clonotype was counted only a few times. The chain employs TRBV27 and TRBJ2-7; the D is unclear. Germline V gene sequence: CDR1 MNHEY, CDR2 SMNVEV (reference sequence). The CDR3 covers 15 residues. With 2 bases removed from V and 2 bases from J, the gap between germline ends came to 13 bases. The DNA for the CDR3 is TGTGCCAGCAGTTTACAGCCGAACAGCCCCTACGAGCAGTACTTC. Amino acid sequence: CASSLQPNSPYEQYF.

In this sample, this clonotype turned up a few times. The V gene is TRBV5-6, the J gene TRBJ1-2, with 7 bases matching TRBD1. The CDR3 is 15 residues long. Germline V gene lookup returns CDR1 SGHDT and CDR2 YYEEEE. The J segment lost 3 bases and the V segment lost 3 bases, leaving 8 bases of the junction unmatched. CDR3 protein: CASSSSGTAHYGYTF. CDR3 bases: TGTGCCAGCAGCTCCTCCGGGACAGCACACTATGGCTACACCTTC.

The gene calls are TRBV7-2 and TRBJ2-3; no definite D call. This CDR3 comprises 10 residues. The germline V gene encodes CDR1 SGHTA and CDR2 FQGNSA. The germline V and J ends were trimmed by 5 bases and 10 bases, with 7 bases remaining between them. CDR3 nucleotides: TGTGCCAGCAGCCCCTTGCCGCAGTATTTT. It encodes CASSPLPQYF. Together with reference TRBV7-2 and TRBJ2-3, the CDR3 gives the full variable domain: GAGVSQSPSNKVTEKGKDVELRCDPISGHTALYWYRQSLGQGLEFLIYFQGNSAPDKSGLPSDRFSAERTGGSVSTLTIQRTQQEDSAVYLCASSPLPQYFGPGTRLTVL.

This chain uses TRBV10-3 with TRBJ1-2, with D hard to call. The CDR3 loop spans 16 amino acids. Trimming cost V 3 bases and J 2 bases, with 16 bases left between them. Germline V lookup: CDR1 ENHRY, CDR2 SYGVKD. This CDR3 is CAISDVAAITNYGYTF. The CDR3 nucleotides read TGTGCCATCAGTGACGTCGCCGCCATTACAAACTATGGCTACACCTTC.

This clonotype has only a few counts. This chain uses TRBV29-1 with TRBJ2-7, with D unclear. The V end was cut by 4 bases, the J end by 5 bases, with 15 bases between. The CDR3 spans 13 residues. CDR1 and CDR2 from the germline V gene are SQVTM and ANQGSEA. CDR3 protein: CSVGIGRSDEQYF. DNA of the CDR3: TGCAGCGTTGGAATTGGTAGGAGTGACGAGCAGTACTTC.

The chain uses TRBV29-1 and TRBJ1-6; the D is unclear. The CDR3 covers 13 residues. The V end was cut by 5 bases, the J end by 7 bases, with 12 bases between. Germline CDR1 SQVTM, CDR2 ANQGSEA. CDR3 sequence: CSVLLDFNSPLHF. In nucleotides, the CDR3 is TGCAGCGTTCTCCTGGATTTCAATTCACCCCTCCACTTT.

This clonotype showed up just a few times. V and J are TRBV6-6 and TRBJ2-5; TRBD1 is a possible D gene (5 bases). Trimming stripped 8 bases from V and 7 bases from J, with 17 bases between. This CDR3 is built from 13 residues. CDR1 and CDR2 from the germline V gene are MNHNY and SVGAGI (reference sequence). CDR3 region: CASLSKGVGTQYF. The CDR3 DNA reads as TGTGCCAGCCTCTCTAAAGGGGTGGGGACCCAGTACTTC.

J is TRBJ1-4 and V is TRBV7-8; tentative D call: TRBD1 (6 bases). Germline CDR1 is SGHVS and CDR2 is FQNEAQ. CDR3 size: 15 residues. The ends were cut back, 5 bases at V and 5 bases at J, with 15 bases in the middle. CDR3 sequence reads: CASSPKTQGNEKLFF. The CDR3, as DNA: TGTGCCAGCAGCCCTAAAACGCAGGGGAATGAAAAACTGTTTTTT.

CDR3 amino acids: CASSPDRAQETQYF. The DNA of the CDR3 is TGTGCCAGCAGCCCGGACAGAGCTCAAGAGACCCAGTACTTC. The chain links TRBV7-6 to TRBJ2-5, with a tentative D call TRBD1 (6 bases). The germline CDR1 and CDR2 sequences are SGHVS and FNYEAQ. Trimming left V 5 bases short and J 2 bases short, with 12 bases between. This CDR3 has 14 residues. Looking up the rest from reference TRBV7-6 and TRBJ2-5 gives the full variable domain: GAGVSQSPRYKVTKRGQDVALRCDPISGHVSLYWYRQALGQGPEFLTYFNYEAQQDKSGLPNDRFSAERPEGSISTLTIQRTEQRDSAMYRCASSPDRAQETQYFGPGTRLLVL.

The table lists this clonotype with a few counts. The V call is TRBV7-9, the J call TRBJ1-5; D perhaps matches TRBD1 (5 bases). The CDR3 contains 14 residues. The germline gives CDR1 SEHNR, CDR2 FQNEAQ (reference sequence). V was trimmed by 8 bases and J by 1 base, leaving 12 bases between them. DNA of the CDR3: TGTGCCAGCGGTAGTAAGGGGAGCAATCAGCCCCAGCATTTT. Amino acid sequence: CASGSKGSNQPQHF.

This clonotype was seen more than once but under ten times. The chain couples TRBV6-1 to TRBJ2-1; 8 positions agree with TRBD1. This CDR3 is built from 16 residues. V gave up 3 bases and J gave up 8 bases; unmatched junction bases: 12. The germline CDR1 and CDR2 sequences are MNHNS and SASEGT. The CDR3 loop reads CASSEFVGQVRDEQFF. DNA of the CDR3: TGTGCCAGCAGTGAGTTTGTGGGACAGGTGAGGGATGAGCAGTTCTTC.

This clonotype has only a few counts. The V call is TRBV27, the J call TRBJ1-1, with 7 nucleotides matching TRBD1. Looked up from germline, CDR1 is MNHEY and CDR2 is SMNVEV (reference sequence). V gave up 8 bases and J gave up 4 bases; unmatched junction bases: 10. The CDR3 is 14 residues long. The CDR3 DNA follows: TGTGCCAGCGTTTTCCGACAGGGTGGCACTGAAGCTTTCTTT. Protein sequence: CASVFRQGGTEAFF.

The chain combines TRBV6-6 with TRBJ2-7, with 7 bases matching TRBD2. Germline V gene sequence: CDR1 MNHNY, CDR2 SVGAGI (reference sequence). Germline trimming cut 10 bases from V and 1 base from J; bases unmatched to any gene: 10. The CDR3 has 14 residues. The CDR3 spells CATRNGGTSYEQYF. Written as DNA, the CDR3 is TGTGCCACCCGAAACGGGGGGACTTCCTACGAGCAGTACTTC.

The rearrangement joins TRBV5-5 to TRBJ2-4, with D hard to call. The germline V and J ends were trimmed by 0 bases and 4 bases, with 11 bases remaining between them. CDR3 size: 15 residues. Germline V CDR1 and CDR2: SGHKS, YYEKEE (reference sequence). CDR3 region: CASSLGQTVKNIQYF. CDR3 sequence (DNA): TGTGCCAGCAGCTTGGGGCAGACGGTTAAAAACATTCAGTACTTC.

This clonotype came up once. With a much larger clone just one base away, this may be a read error. This chain connects TRBV4-1 to TRBJ1-1; D unclear. V lost 3 bases, J lost 3 bases, and 14 bases lay in between. The CDR3 is 15 residues long. Looked up from germline, CDR1 is MGHRA and CDR2 is YSYEKL. The CDR3 DNA reads as TGCGCCAGCAGCCATAAACAGAGAGCGGACACTGAAGCTTTCTTT. Amino acids: CASSHKQRADTEAFF.

In this sample, this clonotype turned up a few times. The chain links TRBV27 to TRBJ2-1; TRBD2 matches 10 bases. The germline CDR1 and CDR2 sequences are MNHEY and SMNVEV (reference sequence). J lost 0 bases, V lost 8 bases, and 4 bases had no gene match. The CDR3 has 15 amino acids. The CDR3 loop is CASRPSGSSYNEQFF. The DNA of the CDR3 is TGTGCCAGCCGACCTAGCGGGAGCTCCTACAATGAGCAGTTCTTC.

This clonotype has at least ten counts. V gene TRBV7-2 combines with J gene TRBJ2-2; 8 positions agree with TRBD1. The CDR3 loop spans 16 amino acids. J gave up 0 bases and V 1 base, and 1 base lay outside the gene matches. The germline gives CDR1 SGHTA, CDR2 FQGNSA. The CDR3 nucleotides read TGTGCCAGCAGCTTAGTGGGACAGGCGAACACCGGGGAGCTGTTTTTT. Amino acids: CASSLVGQANTGELFF.